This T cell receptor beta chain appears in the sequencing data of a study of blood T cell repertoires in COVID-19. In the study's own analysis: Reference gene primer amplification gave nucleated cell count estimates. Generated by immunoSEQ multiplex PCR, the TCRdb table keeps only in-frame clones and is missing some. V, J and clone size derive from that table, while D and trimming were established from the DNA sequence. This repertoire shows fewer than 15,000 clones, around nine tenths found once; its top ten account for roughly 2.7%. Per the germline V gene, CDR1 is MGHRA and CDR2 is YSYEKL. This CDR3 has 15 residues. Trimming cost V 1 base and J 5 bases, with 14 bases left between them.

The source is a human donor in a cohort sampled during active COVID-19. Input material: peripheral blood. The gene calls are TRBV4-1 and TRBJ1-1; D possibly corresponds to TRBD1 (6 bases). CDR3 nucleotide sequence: TGCGCCAGCAGCCAAGGTGGGGGCCTCAGGACTGAAGCTTTCTTT. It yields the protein CASSQGGGLRTEAFF.